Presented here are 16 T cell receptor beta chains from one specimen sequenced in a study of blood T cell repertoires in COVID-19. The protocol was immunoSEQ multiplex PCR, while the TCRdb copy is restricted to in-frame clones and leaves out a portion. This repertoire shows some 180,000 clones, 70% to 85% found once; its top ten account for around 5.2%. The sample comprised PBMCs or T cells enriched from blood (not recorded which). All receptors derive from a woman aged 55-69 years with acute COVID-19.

Here the CDR3 DNA reads TGTGCCAGTAGGTCCCGGGGGAACACTGAAGCTTTCTTT. Encoded protein: CASRSRGNTEAFF. The gene calls are TRBV19 and TRBJ1-1; D ambiguous. Germline loops: CDR1 LNHDA, CDR2 SQIVND (reference sequence). The CDR3 totals 13 residues. The V gene lost 6 bases and the J gene lost 1 base, with 9 bases spanning the gap.

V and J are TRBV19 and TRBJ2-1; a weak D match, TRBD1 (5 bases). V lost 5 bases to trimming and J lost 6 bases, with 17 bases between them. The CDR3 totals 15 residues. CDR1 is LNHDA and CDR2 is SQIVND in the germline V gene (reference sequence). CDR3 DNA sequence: TGTGCCAGTAGTGTTGGCGATGGGGCGGTCAATGAGCAGTTCTTC. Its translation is CASSVGDGAVNEQFF.

This CDR3 reads CASSLKRTGCTF. The CDR3 DNA sequence: TGTGCCAGCAGTTTAAAAAGAACAGGGTGCACCTTC. The chain combines TRBV28 with TRBJ1-2, with D possibly matching TRBD1 (6 bases). CDR3 length equals 12 residues. Germline CDR1 MDHEN, CDR2 SYDVKM. V shed 2 bases and J shed 13 bases, with 14 bases lying between them.

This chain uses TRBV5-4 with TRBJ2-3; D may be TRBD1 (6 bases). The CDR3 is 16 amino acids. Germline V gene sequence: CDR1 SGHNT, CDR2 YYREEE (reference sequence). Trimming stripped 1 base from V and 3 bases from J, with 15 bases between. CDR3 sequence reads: CASSLLTGTLTDTQYF. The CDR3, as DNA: TGTGCCAGCAGCTTGTTAACAGGGACGTTGACAGATACGCAGTATTTT.

CDR3 sequence reads: CSVEKRQGIDTEAFF. The CDR3 bases are TGCAGCGTTGAAAAGCGACAGGGGATTGACACTGAAGCTTTCTTT. V usage is TRBV29-1 and J usage is TRBJ1-1, with 8 bases lining up with TRBD1. The ends lost 2 bases at V and 3 bases at J; junction bases unmatched: 8. The CDR3 is 15 amino acids. Germline V gene data show CDR1 as SQVTM and CDR2 as ANQGSEA. The full variable domain, in which reference TRBV29-1 and TRBJ1-1 provide the parts outside the CDR3, is SAVISQKPSRDICQRGTSLTIQCQVDSQVTMMFWYRQQPGQSLTLIATANQGSEATYESGFVIDKFPISRPNLTFSTLTVSNMSPEDSSIYLCSVEKRQGIDTEAFFGQGTRLTVV.

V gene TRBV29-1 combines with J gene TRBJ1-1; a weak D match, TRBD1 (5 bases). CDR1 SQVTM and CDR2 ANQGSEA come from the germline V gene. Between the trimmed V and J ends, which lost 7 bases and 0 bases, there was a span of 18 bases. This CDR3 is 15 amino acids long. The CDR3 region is CSAQIRRGLNTEAFF. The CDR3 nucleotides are TGCAGCGCACAAATTAGAAGGGGATTGAACACTGAAGCTTTCTTT.

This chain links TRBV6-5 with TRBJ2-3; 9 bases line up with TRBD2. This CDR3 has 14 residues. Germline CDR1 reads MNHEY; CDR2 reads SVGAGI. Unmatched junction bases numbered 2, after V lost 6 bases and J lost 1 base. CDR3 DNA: TGTGCCAGCAGGGAGCGGGGGGGCACAGATACGCAGTATTTT. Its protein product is CASRERGGTDTQYF.

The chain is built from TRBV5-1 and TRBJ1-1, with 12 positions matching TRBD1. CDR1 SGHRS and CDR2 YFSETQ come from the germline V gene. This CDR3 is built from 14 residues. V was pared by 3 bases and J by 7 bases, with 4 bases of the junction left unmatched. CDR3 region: CASSSGQGADEAFF. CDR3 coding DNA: TGCGCCAGCAGCTCGGGACAGGGGGCAGATGAAGCTTTCTTT. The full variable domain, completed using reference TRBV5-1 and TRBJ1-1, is KAGVTQTPRYLIKTRGQQVTLSCSPISGHRSVSWYQQTPGQGLQFLFEYFSETQRNKGNFPGRFSGRQFSNSRSEMNVSTLELGDSALYLCASSSGQGADEAFFGQGTRLTVV.

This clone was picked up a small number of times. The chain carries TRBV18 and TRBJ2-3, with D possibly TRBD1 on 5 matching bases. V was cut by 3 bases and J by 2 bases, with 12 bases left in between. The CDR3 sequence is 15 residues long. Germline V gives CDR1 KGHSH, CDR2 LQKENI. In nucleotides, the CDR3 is TGTGCCAGCTCACCGATTGACAGACCCACAGATACGCAGTATTTT. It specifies CASSPIDRPTDTQYF.

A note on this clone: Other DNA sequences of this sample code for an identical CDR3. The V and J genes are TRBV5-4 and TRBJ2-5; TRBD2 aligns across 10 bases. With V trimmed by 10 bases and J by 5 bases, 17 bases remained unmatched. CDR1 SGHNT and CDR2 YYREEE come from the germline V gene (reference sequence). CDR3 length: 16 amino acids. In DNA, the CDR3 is TGTGCCCGCCGCGGGGGACCAGCGGGGGGGAAGGAGACCCAGTACTTC. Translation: CARRGGPAGGKETQYF. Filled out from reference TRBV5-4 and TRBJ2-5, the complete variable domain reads ETGVTQSPTHLIKTRGQQVTLRCSSQSGHNTVSWYQQALGQGPQFIFQYYREEENGRGNFPPRFSGLQFPNYSSELNVNALELDDSALYLCARRGGPAGGKETQYFGPGTRLLVL.

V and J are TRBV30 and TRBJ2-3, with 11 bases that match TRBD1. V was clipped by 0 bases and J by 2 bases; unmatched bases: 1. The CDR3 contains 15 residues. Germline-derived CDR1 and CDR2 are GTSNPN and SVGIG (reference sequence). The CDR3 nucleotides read TGTGCCTGGAGTGTGGGACAGGGGGTCACAGATACGCAGTATTTT. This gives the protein CAWSVGQGVTDTQYF.

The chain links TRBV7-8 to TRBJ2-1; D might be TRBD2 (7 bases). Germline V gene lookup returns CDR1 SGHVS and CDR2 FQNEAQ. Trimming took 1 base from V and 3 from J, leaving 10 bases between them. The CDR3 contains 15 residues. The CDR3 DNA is TGTGCCAGCAGCTTAGGGGGGGGGCACTACAATGAGCAGTTCTTC. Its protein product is CASSLGGGHYNEQFF.

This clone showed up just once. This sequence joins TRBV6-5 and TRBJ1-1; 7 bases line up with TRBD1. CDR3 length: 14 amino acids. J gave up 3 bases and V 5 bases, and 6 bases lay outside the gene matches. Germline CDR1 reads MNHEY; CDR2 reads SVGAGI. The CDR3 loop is CASSPRQGYTEAFF. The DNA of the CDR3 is TGTGCCAGCAGTCCCCGACAGGGTTACACTGAAGCTTTCTTT.

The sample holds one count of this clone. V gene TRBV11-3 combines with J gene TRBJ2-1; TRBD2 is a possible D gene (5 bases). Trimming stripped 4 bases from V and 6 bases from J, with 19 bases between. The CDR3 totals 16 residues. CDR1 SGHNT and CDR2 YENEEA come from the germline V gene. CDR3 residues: CASSSGRLAAGNEQFF. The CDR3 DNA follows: TGTGCCAGCAGCTCCGGGCGGCTAGCCGCGGGCAATGAGCAGTTCTTC.

CDR3 amino acids: CASSGDIIYNEQFF. The DNA for the CDR3 is TGTGCCAGCAGCGGAGACATTATCTACAATGAGCAGTTCTTC. The chain has TRBV9 and TRBJ2-1; no clear D gene. CDR3 length: 14 amino acids. The germline gives CDR1 SGDLS, CDR2 YYNGEE. Trimming removed 3 bases at V and 3 bases at J, with 10 bases between.

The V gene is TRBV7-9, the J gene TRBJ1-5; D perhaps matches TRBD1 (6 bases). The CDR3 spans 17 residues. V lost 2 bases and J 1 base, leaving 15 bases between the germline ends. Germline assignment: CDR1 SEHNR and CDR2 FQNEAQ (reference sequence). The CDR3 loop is CASSLWDGQGSNQPQHF. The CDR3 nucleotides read TGTGCCAGCAGCTTATGGGACGGGCAGGGGAGCAATCAGCCCCAGCATTTT.